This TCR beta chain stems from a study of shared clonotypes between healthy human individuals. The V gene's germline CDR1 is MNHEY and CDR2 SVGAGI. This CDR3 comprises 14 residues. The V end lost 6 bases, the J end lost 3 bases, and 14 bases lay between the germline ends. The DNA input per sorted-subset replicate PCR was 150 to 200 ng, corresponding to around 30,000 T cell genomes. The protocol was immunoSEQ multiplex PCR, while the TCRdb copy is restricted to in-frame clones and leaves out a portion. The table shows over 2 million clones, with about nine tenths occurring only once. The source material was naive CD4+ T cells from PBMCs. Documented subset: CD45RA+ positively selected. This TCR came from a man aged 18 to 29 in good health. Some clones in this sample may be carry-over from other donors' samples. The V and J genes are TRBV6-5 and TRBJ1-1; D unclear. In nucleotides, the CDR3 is TGTGCCAGCAGCCCGTCTATAGGGTACACTGAAGCTTTCTTT. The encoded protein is CASSPSIGYTEAFF.